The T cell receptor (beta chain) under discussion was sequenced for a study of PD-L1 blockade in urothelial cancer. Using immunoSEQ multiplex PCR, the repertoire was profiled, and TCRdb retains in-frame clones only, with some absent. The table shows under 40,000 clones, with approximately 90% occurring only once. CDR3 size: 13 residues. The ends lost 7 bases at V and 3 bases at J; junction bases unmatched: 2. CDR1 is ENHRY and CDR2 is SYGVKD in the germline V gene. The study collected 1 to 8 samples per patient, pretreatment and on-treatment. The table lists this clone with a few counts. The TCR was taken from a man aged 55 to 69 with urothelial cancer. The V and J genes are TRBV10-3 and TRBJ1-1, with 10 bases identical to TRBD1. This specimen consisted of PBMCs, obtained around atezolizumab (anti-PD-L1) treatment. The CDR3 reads CAIMGTGDTEAFF. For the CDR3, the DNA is TGTGCCATCATGGGGACAGGGGACACTGAAGCTTTCTTT.